This T cell receptor (beta chain) was identified during a study of shared clonotypes between healthy human individuals (TCRdb year 2020). Study-level background: A couple of women and three men aged 18 to 49 years were included in the cohort. Blood TCR repertoires of 5 or 6 healthy adults were deeply sequenced to estimate repertoire size and the extent of clonotype sharing between individuals. For each donor, CD4 naive and CD4 memory were each run on three plates, CD8 naive on two plates, and CD8 memory on one plate. Each donor's leukapheresis produced roughly between roughly 0.85 and 9.5 billion PBMCs. To increase sequencing depth and limit assay-specific biases, TCR repertoire library preparation and sequencing were carried out by different laboratories using diverse techniques. Summary of the overall study and its limitations: Sampling was restricted to blood, and TCR repertoires in tissue are likely to differ from TCR repertoires in blood. Rarefaction of sorted-subset datasets indicated incomplete sequencing despite the large sequencing depth. Based on pairwise subsampling, the degree of clonotype sharing among donors was expected to be affected by sequencing depth. Sharing across a handful of donors was observed for about 4.8% of naive CD4, 3.5% of naive CD8, about 2.5% of memory CD4, and around 0.44% of memory CD8 clonotypes. Naive subsets generally had larger estimated clonotype richness than memory subsets did. Because the study included only a small number of donors, the genetic and exposure-history diversity represented was limited. Clonotypes shared by all four sorted-subset donors showed higher generation probabilities than non-shared clonotypes.

Using the deep immunoSEQ assay, multiplex PCR amplified TCR CDR3 regions from genomic DNA. Genomic DNA extracted from each cell subset was distributed evenly over all wells of several immunoSEQ 96-well plates, and each plate served as one replicate. For sorted subsets, approximately 190 ng of genomic DNA, equivalent to 25,000 to 30,000 T cell genomes, went into each replicate PCR. Purified libraries were quantified with a Qubit 3.0 fluorometer, sized on a Bioanalyzer 2100, and re-quantified with the KAPA Library Quantification kit. A separate single-read 150-cycle Illumina NextSeq 550 flow cell was used to sequence each immunoSEQ 96-well plate. The study's own analysis went as follows. Because the immunoSEQ output held only junctional sequences and lacked quality scores, the filtering could not match the filtering applied to full-length reads. Sequences were annotated with PyIR, a Python wrapper for IgBLAST v1.9, using IMGT germline references to assign V/J genes and CDR3. Reads were filtered out if the reads had weak V/J assignments (E-value above 1e-6), no CDR3, stop codons, out-of-frame junctions, or ambiguous translated residues. V3J clonotypes were defined by identical inferred V gene, J gene, and CDR3 amino acid sequence. Percentage overlap between repertoires was computed as shared unique clonotypes divided by the size of the smaller repertoire. Repertoire richness was assessed with RTK rarefaction, the Chao1 estimator, and Recon v2.1 estimates of unobserved clonotypes. Generation probabilities for all TCRbeta clonotypes obtained by the gDNA method from a handful of donors were computed using OLGA. TCRdb carries this immuneACCESS record with in-frame sequences only. Its versions omit some clonotypes, under half of them owing to an unresolved V gene in the studies checked, with the rest unexplained. V, J and clone size derive from that table, while D and trimming were established from the DNA sequence. Counted in this sample were approximately 2.4 million clones; 90% to 96% of them appeared once. The ten most abundant clones make up roughly 0.13% of the sample.

Based on the germline V gene, the CDR1 and CDR2 sequences are MNHEY and SVGAGI. Relative to germline, V is missing 0 bases and J is missing 3 bases, with 5 bases of the junction outside any gene match. From the cysteine through the phenylalanine, the CDR3 covers 15 amino acids. The only DNA kept is the CDR3, 45 bases in frame from the first base. Of note for this clone: Its target antigen remains unknown. Base qualities are not at hand, and no much larger clone is one base apart.

The donors were healthy, HIV-negative adults who had no recently reported acute infections or vaccinations. All donors were Caucasian adults living in Nashville, Tennessee, USA. Magnetic negative selection was used to enrich CD4+ T cells, after which naive cells were positively selected on CD45RA and the negative fraction became the memory subset. After blood collection by leukapheresis, PBMCs were isolated using Ficoll-Histopaque density gradient centrifugation and then cryopreserved in the vapor phase of liquid nitrogen. Analytical flow cytometry was used to check the purity and quantity of each magnetically sorted T cell population. Genomic DNA was isolated from each sorted fraction and quantified by UV absorbance on a Nanodrop 2000c.

This sequence was found in a man aged 18 to 30 in good health. Sequencing used naive CD4+ T cells sorted from blood. The sample's cell subset or site label, in plain terms: CD45RA+ positively selected. The chain is assembled from TRBV6-5 and TRBJ2-7, with 7 middle bases fitting TRBD1. The nucleotides read TGTGCCAGCAGTTACTCTTTGACAGGGTTCTACGAGCAGTACTTC. Translated, this is CASSYSLTGFYEQYF.